This T cell receptor beta chain is drawn from a study of cytomegalovirus exposure and HLA in healthy donors. Trimming left V 2 bases short and J 4 bases short, with 9 bases between. This CDR3 region has 14 residues. In germline, CDR1 is LNHDA, CDR2 SQIVND (reference sequence). The primer mix had 60 Vbeta and 13 Jbeta primers. Measured with immunoSEQ multiplex PCR; TCRdb has only the in-frame clones, and not every one. Of some 100,000 clones listed, around three quarters were seen once; the top ten hold under 4.5%. The chain recombines TRBV19 with TRBJ1-3, with D possibly matching TRBD1 (6 bases). The sequencing sample was made of PBMCs. The receptor comes from a woman between 50 and 59 years old in good health and CMV-seropositive. CDR3 sequence (DNA): TGTGCCAGTAGTATATGGGGGCGCGGAAACACCATATATTTT. Its translation: CASSIWGRGNTIYF.